This TCR beta chain was observed in a study of Tregs in tolerant kidney transplant recipients. Study-level findings and limits: Antigen-driven expansion was suggested because donor-specific Tregs expanded more than all Tregs in tolerant patients.

Mixed chimerism was transient after nonmyeloablative marrow transplants from related graft donors. The germline CDR1 and CDR2 sequences are MNHEY and SVGAGI. The CDR3 contains 14 residues. With 6 bases clipped from V and 6 bases from J, the junction kept 5 bases outside the gene matches. Comment on this clone: The antigen is unknown.

Measured with immunoSEQ multiplex PCR; TCRdb has only the in-frame clones, and not every one. The data contain tens of thousands of clones, 91% of them seen just once; the ten biggest clones take up 1.6%. The chain has TRBV6-5 and TRBJ1-4; the match to TRBD1 covers 9 bases. This TCR derives from a human patient who received a combined kidney and bone marrow transplant. Some T cells here may be from the graft donor. The source was CD4+ T cells from blood (PBMCs), collected 24 months after the transplant. CDR3 sequence: CASRPGQGYEKLFF. The CDR3, as DNA: TGTGCCAGCAGACCGGGACAGGGCTATGAAAAACTGTTTTTT.